Following are 20 T cell receptor beta chains from one sample sequenced in a study of OX40 agonist ivuxolimab in advanced cancers. Libraries came from the immunoSEQ multiplex PCR assay. Here the immuneACCESS table is served through TCRdb, limited to in-frame sequences with V and J called. Missing clones are a known gap in these copies; in checked studies unresolved V genes cover under half, and the rest lacks a known reason. This sample gives about 46,000 clones in total; 88% of them show up just once. The ten largest make up roughly three fifths of the sample. This sample comprised CD4+ or CD8+ T cells sorted from blood, obtained in a trial of the OX40 agonist ivuxolimab. These receptors were taken from an adult with an advanced solid tumor such as melanoma, head and neck, liver or kidney cancer.

Note on this clone: At one end, the junction sequence differs from germline, possibly due to a read error. The chain carries TRBV9 and TRBJ2-7, with 7 bases fitting TRBD2. This CDR3 is 12 amino acids long. Germline values: CDR1 SGDLS, CDR2 YYNGEE. This chain's CDR3 is CASSAPFRGGDF. The CDR3 nucleotides read TGTGCCAGCAGCGCGCCTTTTAGGGGAGGGGACTTC.

The rearrangement joins TRBV5-6 to TRBJ1-5; 9 positions agree with TRBD1. J gave up 6 bases and V 4 bases, and 8 bases lay outside the gene matches. Germline V gives CDR1 SGHDT, CDR2 YYEEEE. The CDR3 length is 15 residues. The CDR3 coding sequence is TGTGCCAGCAGCCTTTCCGGGACAGGGTTTCAGCCCCAGCATTTT. Translating it yields CASSLSGTGFQPQHF.

This chain connects TRBV6-6 to TRBJ1-2; TRBD1 aligns across 9 bases. V gave up 2 bases and J gave up 0 bases; unmatched junction bases: 4. Germline V gives CDR1 MNHNY, CDR2 SVGAGI (reference sequence). This CDR3 has 16 residues. CDR3 region: CASSYLRTGANYGYTF. Written as DNA, the CDR3 is TGTGCCAGCAGTTACCTCCGGACAGGGGCTAACTATGGCTACACCTTC.

The chain joins TRBV5-5 to TRBJ2-2; 8 bases are shared with TRBD1. Germline CDR1 and CDR2: SGHKS and YYEKEE (reference sequence). The CDR3 consists of 15 residues. Losses at the gene ends were 3 bases for V and 3 bases for J; bases not matched to a gene: 4. The CDR3 DNA is TGTGCCAGCAGCTCTCGGACAGGGCACACCGGGGAGCTGTTTTTT. It yields the protein CASSSRTGHTGELFF.

In its sample, this clone was seen once. V gene TRBV9 combines with J gene TRBJ2-1; D gene ambiguous. The CDR3 loop spans 14 amino acids. V lost 4 bases, J lost 4 bases, and 12 bases lay in between. Germline assignment: CDR1 SGDLS and CDR2 YYNGEE. The CDR3 is CASSTRAEYNEQFF. CDR3 DNA sequence: TGTGCCAGCAGCACAAGGGCAGAATACAATGAGCAGTTCTTC.

The chain combines TRBV15 with TRBJ2-7; 9 bases map to TRBD2. The CDR3 totals 14 residues. Germline V gene lookup returns CDR1 LNHNV and CDR2 YYDKDF (reference sequence). V lost 5 bases to trimming and J lost 5 bases; unmatched junction nucleotides: 7. Written as DNA, the CDR3 is TGTGCCACCAGCCAGCGGGGGGCGTTAGACGAGCAGTACTTC. Translating it yields CATSQRGALDEQYF.

The chain recombines TRBV20-1 with TRBJ2-3; no clear D. There are 11 residues in the CDR3. V was clipped by 0 bases and J by 7 bases, with 5 bases between them. CDR1 and CDR2 from the germline V gene are DFQATT and SNEGSKA (reference sequence). DNA for the CDR3: TGCAGTGCTAGAGAGAGTAATACGCAGTATTTT. This sequence encodes CSARESNTQYF.

The chain uses TRBV25-1 and TRBJ1-2, with D maybe TRBD1 (5 bases). Trimming left V 1 base short and J 4 bases short, with 10 bases between. In germline, CDR1 is MGHDK, CDR2 SYGVNS. The CDR3 is 14 amino acids. The CDR3 region is CASSESQQGYGYTF. In DNA form, the CDR3 reads TGTGCCAGCAGTGAATCACAGCAGGGCTATGGCTACACCTTC.

This clone has more than one count but fewer than ten. The chain combines TRBV18 with TRBJ1-1, with TRBD1 matching over 10 bases. CDR3 length equals 15 residues. Germline V gene lookup returns CDR1 KGHSH and CDR2 LQKENI. With 4 bases clipped from V and 4 bases from J, the junction kept 6 bases outside the gene matches. CDR3 nucleotide sequence: TGTGCCAGCTCACGTCGACAGGGGGCGCCCACTGAAGCTTTCTTT. Encoded protein: CASSRRQGAPTEAFF.

This rearrangement joins TRBV30 to TRBJ2-7; D ambiguous. This CDR3 is built from 11 residues. Germline lookup yields CDR1 GTSNPN and CDR2 SVGIG (reference sequence). V was shortened by 7 bases and J by 9 bases, with 16 bases between the two germline ends. In nucleotides, the CDR3 is TGTGCCTTAATCGGCCACGATGGGCAGTACTTC. Translated: CALIGHDGQYF.

The chain has TRBV7-9 and TRBJ2-3; 8 bases align to TRBD1. The CDR3 contains 16 residues. Germline assignment: CDR1 SEHNR and CDR2 FQNEAQ (reference sequence). The ends lost 4 bases at V and 6 bases at J; junction bases unmatched: 12. CDR3 protein: CASSSRPDREADTQYF. The CDR3 DNA follows: TGTGCCAGCAGCTCCCGCCCGGACAGGGAAGCGGATACGCAGTATTTT. The whole variable domain, remainder taken from reference TRBV7-9 and TRBJ2-3, is DTGVSQNPRHKITKRGQNVTFRCDPISEHNRLYWYRQTLGQGPEFLTYFQNEAQLEKSRLLSDRFSAERPKGSFSTLEIQRTEQGDSAMYLCASSSRPDREADTQYFGPGTRLTVL.

This sequence joins TRBV29-1 and TRBJ2-7, with no clear D. CDR1 and CDR2 from the germline V gene are SQVTM and ANQGSEA. Between the trimmed V and J ends, which lost 4 bases and 2 bases, there was a span of 6 bases. The CDR3 covers 11 residues. CDR3 loop: CSVVVAYEQYF. CDR3 DNA: TGCAGCGTTGTGGTGGCCTACGAGCAGTACTTC.

The V call is TRBV6-5, the J call TRBJ1-1; no reliable D call. The CDR3 extends over 12 amino acids. The V end was cut by 5 bases, the J end by 1 base, with 5 bases between. Germline-derived CDR1 and CDR2 are MNHEY and SVGAGI. The CDR3 reads CASSPQNTEAFF. The DNA of the CDR3 is TGTGCCAGCAGTCCCCAGAACACTGAAGCTTTCTTT.

The gene calls are TRBV7-9 and TRBJ1-1; no firm D call. CDR3 length equals 14 residues. Trimming cost V 0 bases and J 4 bases, with 9 bases left between them. Per germline, CDR1 SEHNR and CDR2 FQNEAQ (reference sequence). CDR3 in amino acids: CASSLAGFGTEAFF. The CDR3 nucleotides read TGTGCCAGCAGCTTAGCGGGTTTTGGCACTGAAGCTTTCTTT.

The chain couples TRBV29-1 to TRBJ2-1, with 11 bases fitting TRBD2. The CDR3 extends over 16 amino acids. Per the germline V gene, CDR1 is SQVTM and CDR2 is ANQGSEA. V lost 3 bases, J lost 4 bases, and 8 bases stayed unmatched. CDR3 in DNA: TGCAGCGTTGAGATTCTGACTAGCGGGACTTACAATGAGCAGTTCTTC. Amino acids: CSVEILTSGTYNEQFF.

The chain recombines TRBV6-5 with TRBJ1-6; possibly TRBD1 for D (5 bases). The V and J ends lost 6 bases and 8 bases respectively, with 14 bases between them. Germline assignment: CDR1 MNHEY and CDR2 SVGAGI. The CDR3 has 14 residues. DNA for the CDR3: TGTGCCAGCAGCCTACTGGGGCAGGATTCACCCCTCCACTTT. It translates to CASSLLGQDSPLHF.

The J gene is TRBJ2-1, the V gene TRBV5-3, with a possible D match to TRBD2 (6 bases). TRBV5-3 is given ORF status, its function remaining uncertain. This CDR3 is built from 15 residues. V shed 7 bases and J shed 8 bases, with 22 bases lying between them. The CDR3 DNA is TGTGCCAGACCTCGGGCGGGATCTTCCCGGGATGAGCAGTTCTTC. Protein product: CARPRAGSSRDEQFF.

The chain has TRBV18 and TRBJ2-7, with 8 bases aligning to TRBD1. Germline values: CDR1 KGHSH, CDR2 LQKENI. This CDR3 has 14 amino acids. V lost 6 bases and J lost 5; bases outside the gene matches: 9. Here the CDR3 DNA reads TGTGCCAGCTCCCGGACAGGGACGTCCAACGAGCAGTACTTC. Translation gives CASSRTGTSNEQYF. Full variable domain (rest looked up from reference TRBV18 and TRBJ2-7): NAGVMQNPRHLVRRRGQEARLRCSPMKGHSHVYWYRQLPEEGLKFMVYLQKENIIDESGMPKERFSAEFPKEGPSILRIQQVVRGDSAAYFCASSRTGTSNEQYFGPGTRLTVT.

The rearrangement joins TRBV10-2 to TRBJ2-3; D remains unclear. The CDR3 runs 13 residues. CDR1 is WSHSY, CDR2 SAAADI, per germline. The V end was cut by 7 bases, the J end by 3 bases, with 11 bases between. This CDR3 reads CASTPRQTDTQYF. The CDR3 DNA reads as TGCGCCAGCACCCCCCGGCAGACAGATACGCAGTATTTT.

The rearrangement joins TRBV5-1 to TRBJ2-7; D is possibly TRBD1 (6 bases). This CDR3 region has 14 residues. In germline, CDR1 is SGHRS, CDR2 YFSETQ. V was trimmed by 1 base and J by 4 bases, leaving 12 bases between them. CDR3 coding DNA: TGCGCCAGCAGCTTGACAGGGTACACGTACGAGCAGTACTTC. Its translation is CASSLTGYTYEQYF.